Included here is one T cell receptor (beta chain) sequence, with context. The sample's treatment: approximately 18 received Ad26.COV2.S at low or high dose, single or two shots; roughly five received placebo; per-sample allocation not given. The study sampled participants on day 63 after the first vaccine or placebo injection. This record belongs to a study of Ad26.COV2.S vaccination and SARS-CoV-2 variants. Assay: immunoSEQ multiplex PCR; the TCRdb copy retains only in-frame clones and omits some. The sample carries roughly 700,000 clones, roughly 90% recorded once. CDR3 length equals 14 residues. Germline V gene lookup returns CDR1 SGHTA and CDR2 FQGTGA. V dropped 3 bases and J dropped 1; count of bases not matched to a gene: 0.

The sample here was peripheral blood, taken in a trial of Ad26.COV2.S vaccine versus placebo. This clonotype was obtained from a person aged 18-65 years who received the Ad26.COV2.S COVID-19 vaccine or a placebo. This rearrangement joins TRBV7-3 to TRBJ2-3, with 8 bases aligning to TRBD2. The CDR3 nucleotides are TGTGCCAGCAGCTTTAGCGGGGGCACAGATACGCAGTATTTT. It is translated as CASSFSGGTDTQYF.